The entry that follows covers one TCR beta chain sequence. The data derive from a study of CD8 T cells in Susac syndrome. Reverse transcription of about 0.5 to 1 ug RNA used random hexamers. A single record per CDR3 protein comes from TCRdb applying MiXCR to the immunoSEQ multiplex PCR reads. Of some 400,000 distinct CDR3 sequences in the sample, approximately 85% were seen once. Input material: CD8+ T cells from PBMCs. The receptor's source is a human donor with multiple sclerosis.

CDR3 sequence (DNA): TGCGCCAGCAGCCAGTCATCTGACGGAAATAATGAAAAACTGTTTTTT. This gives the protein CASSQSSDGNNEKLFF. The chain carries TRBV4-1 and TRBJ1-4; D unresolved. Germline CDR1 reads MGHRA; CDR2 reads YSYEKL. V lost 3 bases, J lost 4 bases, and 15 bases lay in between. The CDR3 has 16 residues.